A selection of T cell receptor beta chains follows, all from one sample in a study of blood T cell repertoires in COVID-19. Generated by immunoSEQ multiplex PCR, the TCRdb table keeps only in-frame clones and is missing some. This sample has approximately 300,000 clones, with roughly 83% found just once. The source material was peripheral blood. The source of these receptors is a woman between 50 and 59 years old with acute or convalescent COVID-19. Both conserved end residues are part of each CDR3. D genes are given only for firm matches. A row's size may be missing; if present it is once, few, many or a size class.

d_gene,j_gene,abundance,v_gene,CDR3aa,CDR3nt
.,TRBJ1-2,.,TRBV2,CASSAVARAAGYTF,TGTGCCAGCAGTGCAGTGGCCAGGGCGGCTGGCTACACCTTC
.,TRBJ2-2,.,TRBV7-3,CASTLVGNTGELFF,TGTGCCAGCACTCTTGTCGGGAACACCGGGGAGCTGTTTTTT
.,TRBJ2-1,once,TRBV20-1,CSASDGSSYNEQFF,TGCAGTGCTAGTGACGGGAGCTCCTACAATGAGCAGTTCTTC
TRBD2,TRBJ2-3,.,TRBV24-1,CATSDFPPAGRNTDTQYF,TGTGCCACCAGTGATTTCCCCCCAGCGGGAAGAAACACAGATACGCAGTATTTT
.,TRBJ2-5,.,TRBV6-5,CASSRHGFETQYF,TGTGCCAGCAGCCGACACGGCTTCGAGACCCAGTACTTC
.,TRBJ1-5,few,TRBV5-6,CASSRPPQNSNQPQHF,TGTGCCAGCAGCAGGCCCCCACAGAATAGCAATCAGCCCCAGCATTTT
TRBD2,TRBJ2-7,.,TRBV10-3,CAITEPGTSYEQYF,TGTGCCATCACCGAACCCGGGACTAGCTACGAGCAGTACTTC
TRBD2,TRBJ2-7,.,TRBV7-2,CASRKEGGGSYEQYF,TGTGCCAGCAGAAAGGAGGGCGGGGGTTCCTACGAGCAGTACTTC
TRBD1,TRBJ1-1,.,TRBV18,CASSPLIQGAVFSAEAFF,TGTGCCAGCTCACCACTCATACAGGGGGCGGTTTTTTCCGCTGAAGCTTTCTTT
.,TRBJ1-2,.,TRBV6-1,CASSEQGIYGYTF,TGTGCCAGCAGTGAACAGGGGATCTATGGCTACACCTTC
.,TRBJ2-3,.,TRBV20-1,CSASGKGETPDTQYF,TGCAGTGCTAGTGGAAAAGGAGAGACCCCAGATACGCAGTATTTT
TRBD2,TRBJ2-1,.,TRBV5-1,CASSLGLADYNEQFF,TGCGCCAGCAGCTTGGGGCTAGCGGATTACAATGAGCAGTTCTTC
.,TRBJ2-1,.,TRBV9,CASSVMTYNEQFF,TGTGCCAGCAGCGTGATGACTTACAATGAGCAGTTCTTC
.,TRBJ1-3,.,TRBV19,CASSMRDISGNTIYF,TGTGCCAGTAGTATGAGGGACATCTCTGGAAACACCATATATTTT
.,TRBJ1-1,.,TRBV27,CASRPTGYNAEAFF,TGTGCCAGCAGACCAACAGGATACAACGCTGAAGCTTTCTTT
TRBD1,TRBJ2-7,.,TRBV7-9,CASSSTPGQKGVYEQYF,TGTGCCAGCAGCAGCACTCCGGGACAGAAGGGCGTATACGAGCAGTACTTC
.,TRBJ1-1,.,TRBV7-9,CASSFTTNTEAFF,TGTGCCAGCAGCTTTACAACGAACACTGAAGCTTTCTTT
.,TRBJ1-5,few,TRBV28,CASSLGGGNNQPQHF,TGTGCCAGCAGTTTGGGTGGGGGGAACAATCAGCCCCAGCATTTT
.,TRBJ2-7,.,TRBV11-3,CASSLDSQGTYEQYF,TGTGCCAGCAGCTTAGATAGTCAGGGCACCTACGAGCAGTACTTC
TRBD2,TRBJ2-7,.,TRBV29-1,CSVAGGSGSYEQYF,TGCAGCGTTGCGGGGGGAAGCGGATCCTACGAGCAGTACTTC
TRBD1,TRBJ1-2,.,TRBV28,CASSSTGGNGYTF,TGTGCCAGCAGCTCGACAGGGGGAAATGGCTACACCTTC
TRBD2,TRBJ2-1,.,TRBV5-5,CASSLDERDWNEQFF,TGTGCCAGCAGCTTGGATGAGCGGGATTGGAATGAGCAGTTCTTC
TRBD2,TRBJ2-7,.,TRBV6-5,CASRWTSGSYEQYF,TGTGCCAGCAGGTGGACTAGCGGGAGTTACGAGCAGTACTTC
.,TRBJ2-5,.,TRBV3-1/TRBV3-2,CASSQTRDSKYQETQYF,TGTGCCAGCAGCCAGACACGGGACTCAAAGTACCAAGAGACCCAGTACTTC
.,TRBJ1-4,once,TRBV6-6,CASSWRSEKLFF,TGTGCCAGCAGTTGGCGGAGTGAAAAACTGTTTTTT
.,TRBJ1-1,.,TRBV12-3/TRBV12-4,CASNSGLPEAFF,TGTGCCAGCAATTCGGGTCTGCCGGAAGCTTTCTTT
.,TRBJ1-5,.,TRBV6-6,CASSYSIHSNQPQHF,TGTGCCAGCAGTTACTCGATACATAGCAATCAGCCCCAGCATTTT
TRBD1,TRBJ2-7,once,TRBV7-3,CASSYGTGGQEQYF,TGTGCCAGCAGTTACGGGACAGGGGGACAAGAGCAGTACTTC
.,TRBJ2-7,.,TRBV5-1,CASSLSPTGSYEQYF,TGCGCCAGCAGCTTATCCCCGACAGGCTCCTACGAGCAGTACTTC
.,TRBJ1-1,.,TRBV27,CASKAYINTEAFF,TGTGCCAGCAAAGCCTATATAAACACTGAAGCTTTCTTT
.,TRBJ1-2,.,TRBV19,CASSIGSGFGGYTF,TGTGCCAGTAGTATAGGGAGCGGGTTCGGGGGCTACACCTTC
.,TRBJ1-4,few,TRBV28,CASSFARGSPSRGEKLFF,TGTGCCAGCAGTTTTGCTCGGGGAAGTCCCTCGAGAGGCGAAAAACTGTTTTTT
TRBD2,TRBJ2-3,.,TRBV30,CASSSGGTQYF,TGTGCCTCGTCTAGCGGAGGTACGCAGTATTTT
TRBD2,TRBJ2-1,.,TRBV19,CASRSRLAGGPYNEQFF,TGTGCCAGTAGATCCAGACTAGCGGGAGGGCCATACAATGAGCAGTTCTTC
TRBD1,TRBJ1-3,.,TRBV19,CASSGDSSGNTIYF,TGTGCCAGTAGTGGGGACAGCTCTGGAAACACCATATATTTT
TRBD1,TRBJ2-7,.,TRBV6-5,CASSYVPGQIYEQYF,TGTGCCAGCAGTTACGTACCGGGACAGATCTACGAGCAGTACTTC
.,TRBJ1-1,.,TRBV5-6,CASSIGGVRAEAFF,TGTGCCAGCAGCATAGGAGGGGTCCGCGCTGAAGCTTTCTTT
TRBD2,TRBJ2-1,once,TRBV29-1,CSVVGTSGRRGEQFF,TGCAGCGTTGTGGGGACTAGCGGGAGACGGGGTGAGCAGTTCTTC
.,TRBJ1-4,.,TRBV6-5,CASFGGEKLFF,TGTGCCAGCTTTGGCGGTGAAAAACTGTTTTTT
TRBD1,TRBJ1-5,.,TRBV5-6,CASSWTGDLTQHF,TGTGCCAGCAGCTGGACAGGGGACTTGACCCAGCATTTT